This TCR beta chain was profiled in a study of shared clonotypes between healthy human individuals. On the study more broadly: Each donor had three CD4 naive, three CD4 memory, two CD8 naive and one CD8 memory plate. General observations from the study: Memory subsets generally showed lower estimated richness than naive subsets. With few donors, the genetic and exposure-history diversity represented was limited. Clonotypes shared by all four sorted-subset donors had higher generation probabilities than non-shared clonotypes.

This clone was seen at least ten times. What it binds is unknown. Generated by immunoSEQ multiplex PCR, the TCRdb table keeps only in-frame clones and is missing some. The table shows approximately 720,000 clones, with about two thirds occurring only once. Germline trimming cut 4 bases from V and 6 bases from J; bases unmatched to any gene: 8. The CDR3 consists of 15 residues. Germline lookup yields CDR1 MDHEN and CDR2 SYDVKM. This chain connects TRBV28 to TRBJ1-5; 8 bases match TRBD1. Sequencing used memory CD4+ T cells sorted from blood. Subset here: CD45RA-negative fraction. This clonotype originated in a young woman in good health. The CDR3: CASSSLTGGVQPQHF. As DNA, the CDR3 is TGTGCCAGCAGTTCGCTTACAGGGGGAGTTCAGCCCCAGCATTTT.